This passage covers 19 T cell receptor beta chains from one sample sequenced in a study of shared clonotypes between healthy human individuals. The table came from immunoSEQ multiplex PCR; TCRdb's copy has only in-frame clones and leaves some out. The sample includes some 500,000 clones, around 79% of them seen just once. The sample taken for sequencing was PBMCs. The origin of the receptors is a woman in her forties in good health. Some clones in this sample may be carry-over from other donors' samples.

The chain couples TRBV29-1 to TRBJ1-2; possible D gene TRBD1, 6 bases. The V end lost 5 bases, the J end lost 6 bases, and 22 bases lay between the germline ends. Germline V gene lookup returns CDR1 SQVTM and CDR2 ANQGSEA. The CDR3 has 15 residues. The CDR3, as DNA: TGCAGCGTTCAGGTTTCGAGGGGTGGGGGCGATGGCTACACCTTC. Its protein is CSVQVSRGGGDGYTF.

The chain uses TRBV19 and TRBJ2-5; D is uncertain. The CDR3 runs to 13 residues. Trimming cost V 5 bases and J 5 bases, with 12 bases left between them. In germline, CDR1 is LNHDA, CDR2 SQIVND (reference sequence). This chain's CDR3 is CASSVVRAETQYF. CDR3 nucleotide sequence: TGTGCCAGTAGTGTCGTTCGGGCGGAGACCCAGTACTTC.

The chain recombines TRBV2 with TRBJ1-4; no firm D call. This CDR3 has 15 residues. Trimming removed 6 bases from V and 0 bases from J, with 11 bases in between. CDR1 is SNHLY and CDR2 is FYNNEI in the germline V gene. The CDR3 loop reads CASSLARATNEKLFF. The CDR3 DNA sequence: TGTGCCAGCAGCCTAGCGAGGGCAACTAATGAAAAACTGTTTTTT.

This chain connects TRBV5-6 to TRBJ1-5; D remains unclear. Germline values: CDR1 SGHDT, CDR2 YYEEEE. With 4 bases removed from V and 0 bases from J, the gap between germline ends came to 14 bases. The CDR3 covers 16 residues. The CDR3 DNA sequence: TGTGCCAGCAGCGAACGGAGGGCGTTTAGCAATCAGCCCCAGCATTTT. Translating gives CASSERRAFSNQPQHF.

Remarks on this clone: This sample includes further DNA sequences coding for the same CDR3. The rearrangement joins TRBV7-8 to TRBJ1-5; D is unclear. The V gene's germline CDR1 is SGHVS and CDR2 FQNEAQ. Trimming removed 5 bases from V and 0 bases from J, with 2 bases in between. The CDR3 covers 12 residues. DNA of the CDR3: TGTGCCAGCAGCCATAGCAATCAGCCCCAGCATTTT. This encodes CASSHSNQPQHF.

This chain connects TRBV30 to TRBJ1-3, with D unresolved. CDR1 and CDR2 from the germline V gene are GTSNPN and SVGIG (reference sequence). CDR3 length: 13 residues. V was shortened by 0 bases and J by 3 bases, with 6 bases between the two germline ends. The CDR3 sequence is CAWSVQSGNTIYF. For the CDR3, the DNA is TGTGCCTGGAGTGTACAGAGTGGAAACACCATATATTTT.

The CDR3 spells CASSETWYIQYF. In DNA, the CDR3 is TGTGCCAGCAGTGAGACCTGGTACATTCAGTACTTC. The chain uses TRBV25-1 and TRBJ2-4; D uncertain. The CDR3 sequence is 12 residues long. Per the germline V gene, CDR1 is MGHDK and CDR2 is SYGVNS. Trimming removed 3 bases from V and 8 bases from J, with 8 bases in between.

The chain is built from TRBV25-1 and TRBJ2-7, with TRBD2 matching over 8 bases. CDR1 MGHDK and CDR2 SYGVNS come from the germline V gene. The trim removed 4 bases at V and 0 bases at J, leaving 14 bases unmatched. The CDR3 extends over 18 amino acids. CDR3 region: CASSATPSGGHLSYEQYF. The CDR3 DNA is TGTGCCAGCAGTGCAACCCCGAGCGGGGGCCATCTCTCCTACGAGCAGTACTTC.

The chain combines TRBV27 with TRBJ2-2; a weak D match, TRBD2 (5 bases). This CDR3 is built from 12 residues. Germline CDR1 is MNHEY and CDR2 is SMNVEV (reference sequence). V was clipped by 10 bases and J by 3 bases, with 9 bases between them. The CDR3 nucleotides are TGTGCCACCCTACTAGACACCGGGGAGCTGTTTTTT. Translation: CATLLDTGELFF.

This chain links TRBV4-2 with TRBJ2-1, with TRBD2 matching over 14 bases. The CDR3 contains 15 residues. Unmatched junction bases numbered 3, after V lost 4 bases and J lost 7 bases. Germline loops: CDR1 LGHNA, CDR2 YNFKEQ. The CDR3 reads CASSPRTSGRNEQFF. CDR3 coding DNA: TGTGCCAGCAGCCCTCGGACTAGCGGGAGGAATGAGCAGTTCTTC.

CDR3 coding DNA: TGTGCCAGCAGTTTGAGGGTTGTGCAGTACTTC. Translation: CASSLRVVQYF. The chain employs TRBV28 and TRBJ2-7; possibly TRBD2 for D (5 bases). V lost 3 bases and J 9 bases, leaving 9 bases between the germline ends. CDR1 is MDHEN and CDR2 is SYDVKM in the germline V gene. This CDR3 has 11 amino acids.

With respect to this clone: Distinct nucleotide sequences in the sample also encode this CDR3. In nucleotides, the CDR3 is TGCGCCAGCAGCTTGGGGGGTAGGAATGAAAAACTGTTTTTT. Translating it yields CASSLGGRNEKLFF. The genes are TRBV5-1 and TRBJ1-4; D is uncertain. Germline CDR1 SGHRS, CDR2 YFSETQ. This CDR3 comprises 14 residues. Trimming cost V 0 bases and J 5 bases, with 8 bases left between them.

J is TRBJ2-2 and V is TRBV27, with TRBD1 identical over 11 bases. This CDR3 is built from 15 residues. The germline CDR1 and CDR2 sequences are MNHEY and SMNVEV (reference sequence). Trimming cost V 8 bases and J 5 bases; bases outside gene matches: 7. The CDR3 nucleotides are TGTGCCAGCCGAAGGACAGGGGGCCAAACCGGGGAGCTGTTTTTT. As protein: CASRRTGGQTGELFF.

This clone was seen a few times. DNA for the CDR3: TGTGCCAGCAGCTCAGGGGTTTGGCAGCCCCAGCATTTT. Translation gives CASSSGVWQPQHF. The J gene is TRBJ1-5, the V gene TRBV21-1; TRBD1 is taken as the D call from the table, unchecked against the DNA. TRBV21-1 corresponds to a pseudogene. This CDR3 contains 13 residues.

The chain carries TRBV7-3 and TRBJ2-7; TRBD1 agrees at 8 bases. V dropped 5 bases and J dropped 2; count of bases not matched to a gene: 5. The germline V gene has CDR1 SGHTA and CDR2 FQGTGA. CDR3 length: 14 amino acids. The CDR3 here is CASSPGQGTYEQYF. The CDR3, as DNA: TGTGCCAGCAGCCCAGGACAGGGCACCTACGAGCAGTACTTC.

CDR3 DNA sequence: TGTGCCAGCAGCTCAGGACAGGGCCCCATCGAAGGTGGCTACACCTTC. This encodes CASSSGQGPIEGGYTF. This chain joins TRBV7-3 and TRBJ1-2; 8 bases agree with TRBD1. Germline CDR1 is SGHTA and CDR2 is FQGTGA. The V segment lost 4 bases and the J segment 7 bases; nucleotides outside the gene matches: 14. The CDR3 loop spans 16 amino acids.

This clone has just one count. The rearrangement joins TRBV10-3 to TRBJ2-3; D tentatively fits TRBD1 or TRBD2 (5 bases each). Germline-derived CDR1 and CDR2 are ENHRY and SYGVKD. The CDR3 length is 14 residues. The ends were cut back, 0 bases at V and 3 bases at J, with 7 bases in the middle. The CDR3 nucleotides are TGTGCCATCAGTGAGTCGGGACGAACAGATACGCAGTATTTT. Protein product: CAISESGRTDTQYF.

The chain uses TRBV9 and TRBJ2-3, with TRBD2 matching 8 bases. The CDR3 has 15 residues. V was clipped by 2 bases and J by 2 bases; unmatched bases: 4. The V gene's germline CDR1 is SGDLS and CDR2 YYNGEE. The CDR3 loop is CASSVTSGFTDTQYF. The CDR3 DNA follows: TGTGCCAGCAGCGTTACTAGCGGTTTCACAGATACGCAGTATTTT.

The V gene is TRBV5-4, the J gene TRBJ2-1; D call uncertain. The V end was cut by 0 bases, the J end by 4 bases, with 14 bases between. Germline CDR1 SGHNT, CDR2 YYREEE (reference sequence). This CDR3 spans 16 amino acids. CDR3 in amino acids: CASSLAGSLPYNEQFF. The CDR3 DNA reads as TGTGCCAGCAGCTTGGCCGGATCTTTACCGTACAATGAGCAGTTCTTC.